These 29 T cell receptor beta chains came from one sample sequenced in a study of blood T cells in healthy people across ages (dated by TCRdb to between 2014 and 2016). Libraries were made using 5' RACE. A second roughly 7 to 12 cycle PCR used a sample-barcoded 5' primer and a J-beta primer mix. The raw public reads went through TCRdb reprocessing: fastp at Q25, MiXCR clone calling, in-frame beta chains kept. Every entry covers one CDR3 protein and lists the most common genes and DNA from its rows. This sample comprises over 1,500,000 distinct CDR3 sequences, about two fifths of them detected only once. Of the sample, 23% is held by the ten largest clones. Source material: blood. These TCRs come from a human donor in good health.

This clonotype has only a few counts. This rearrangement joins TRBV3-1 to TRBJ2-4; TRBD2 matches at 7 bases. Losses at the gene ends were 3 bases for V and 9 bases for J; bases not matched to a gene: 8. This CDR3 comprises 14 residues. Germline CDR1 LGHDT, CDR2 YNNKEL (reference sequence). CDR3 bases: TGTGCCAGCAGCCAGAGGGGAGGGAGAGGCATTCAGTACTTC. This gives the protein CASSQRGGRGIQYF.

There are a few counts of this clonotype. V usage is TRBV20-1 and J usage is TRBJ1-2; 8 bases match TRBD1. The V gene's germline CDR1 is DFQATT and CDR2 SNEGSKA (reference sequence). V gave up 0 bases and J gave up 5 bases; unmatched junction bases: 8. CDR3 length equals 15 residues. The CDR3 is CSAREPAQGAYGYTF. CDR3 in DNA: TGCAGTGCTAGAGAACCCGCCCAGGGGGCGTATGGCTACACCTTC.

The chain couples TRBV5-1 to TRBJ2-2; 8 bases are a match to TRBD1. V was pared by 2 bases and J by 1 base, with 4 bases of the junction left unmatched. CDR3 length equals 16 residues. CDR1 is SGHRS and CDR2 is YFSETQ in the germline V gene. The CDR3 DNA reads TGCGCCAGCAGCTTACCGGGACAGGTGAACACCGGGGAGCTGTTTTTT. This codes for CASSLPGQVNTGELFF.

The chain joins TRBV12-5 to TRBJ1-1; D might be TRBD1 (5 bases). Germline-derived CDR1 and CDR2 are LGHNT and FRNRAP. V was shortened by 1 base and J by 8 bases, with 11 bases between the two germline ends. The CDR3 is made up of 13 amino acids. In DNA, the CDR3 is TGTGCTAGTGGTTTGGCCGGGGGGTCGGAAGCTTTCTTT. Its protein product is CASGLAGGSEAFF.

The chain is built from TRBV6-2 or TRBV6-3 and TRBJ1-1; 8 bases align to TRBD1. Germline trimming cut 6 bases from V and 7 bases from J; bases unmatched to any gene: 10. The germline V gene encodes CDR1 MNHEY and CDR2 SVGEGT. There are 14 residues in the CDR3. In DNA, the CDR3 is TGTGCCAGCAGACACCCCGGGACAGGCCTTGAAGCTTTCTTT. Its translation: CASRHPGTGLEAFF.

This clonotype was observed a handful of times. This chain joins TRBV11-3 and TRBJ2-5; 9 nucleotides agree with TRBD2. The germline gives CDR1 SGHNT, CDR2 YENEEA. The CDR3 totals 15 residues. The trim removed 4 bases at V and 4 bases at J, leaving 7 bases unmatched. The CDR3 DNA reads TGTGCCAGCAGCTGGAGCGGGGGGATAGGAGAGACCCAGTACTTC. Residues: CASSWSGGIGETQYF. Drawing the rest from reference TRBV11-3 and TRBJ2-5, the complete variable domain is EAGVVQSPRYKIIEKKQPVAFWCNPISGHNTLYWYLQNLGQGPELLIRYENEEAVDDSQLPKDRFSAERLKGVDSTLKIQPAELGDSAVYLCASSWSGGIGETQYFGPGTRLLVL.

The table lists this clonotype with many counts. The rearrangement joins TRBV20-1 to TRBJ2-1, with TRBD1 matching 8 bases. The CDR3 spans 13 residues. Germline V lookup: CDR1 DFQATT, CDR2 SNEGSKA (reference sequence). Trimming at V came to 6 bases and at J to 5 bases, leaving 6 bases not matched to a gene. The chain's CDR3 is CSAPRDRNNEQFF. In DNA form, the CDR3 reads TGCAGTGCCCCTAGGGACAGGAACAATGAGCAGTTCTTC.

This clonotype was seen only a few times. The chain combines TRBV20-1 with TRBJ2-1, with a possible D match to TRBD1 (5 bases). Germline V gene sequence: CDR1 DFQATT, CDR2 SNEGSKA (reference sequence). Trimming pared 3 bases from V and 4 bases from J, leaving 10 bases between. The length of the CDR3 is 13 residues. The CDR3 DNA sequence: TGCAGTGCTAGGCTCAGGGCTTACAATGAGCAGTTCTTC. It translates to CSARLRAYNEQFF.

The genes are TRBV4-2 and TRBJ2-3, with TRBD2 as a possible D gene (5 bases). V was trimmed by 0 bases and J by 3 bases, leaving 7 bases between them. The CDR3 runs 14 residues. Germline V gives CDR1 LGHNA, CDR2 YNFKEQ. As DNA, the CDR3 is TGTGCCAGCAGCCAAGAGATAGCGACAGATACGCAGTATTTT. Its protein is CASSQEIATDTQYF.

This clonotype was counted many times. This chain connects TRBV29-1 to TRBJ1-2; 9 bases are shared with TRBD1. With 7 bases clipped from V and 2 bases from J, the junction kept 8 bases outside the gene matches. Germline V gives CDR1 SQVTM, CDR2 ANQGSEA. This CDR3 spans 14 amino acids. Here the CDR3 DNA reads TGCAGCGCTGTGGGACAGGGCGCGAACTATGGCTACACCTTC. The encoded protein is CSAVGQGANYGYTF.

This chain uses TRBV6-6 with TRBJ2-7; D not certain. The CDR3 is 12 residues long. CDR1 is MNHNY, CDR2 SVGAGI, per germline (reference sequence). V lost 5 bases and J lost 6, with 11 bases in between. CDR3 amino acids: CASSQETREQYF. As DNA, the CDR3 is TGTGCCAGCAGTCAGGAAACGCGCGAGCAGTACTTC.

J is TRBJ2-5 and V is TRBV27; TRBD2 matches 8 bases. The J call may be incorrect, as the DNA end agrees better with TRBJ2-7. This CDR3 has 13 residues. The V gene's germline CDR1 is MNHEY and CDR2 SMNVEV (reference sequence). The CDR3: CASVGSGVYEQYF. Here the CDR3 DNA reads TGTGCCAGCGTCGGTAGCGGGGTCTACGAGCAGTACTTC.

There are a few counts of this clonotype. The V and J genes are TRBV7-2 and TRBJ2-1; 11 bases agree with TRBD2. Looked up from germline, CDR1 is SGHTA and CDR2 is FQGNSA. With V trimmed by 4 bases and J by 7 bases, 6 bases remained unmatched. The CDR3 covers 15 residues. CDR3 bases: TGTGCCAGCAGCTCCCTAGCGGGGGGTTGGAATGAGCAGTTCTTC. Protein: CASSSLAGGWNEQFF.

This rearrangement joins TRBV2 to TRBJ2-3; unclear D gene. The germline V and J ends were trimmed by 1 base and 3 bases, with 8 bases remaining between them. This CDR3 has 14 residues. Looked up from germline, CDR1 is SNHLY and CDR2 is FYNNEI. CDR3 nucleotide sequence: TGTGCCAGCAGTGAAGTAGGGAAAACAGATACGCAGTATTTT. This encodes CASSEVGKTDTQYF. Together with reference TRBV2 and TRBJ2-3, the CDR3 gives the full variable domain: EPEVTQTPSHQVTQMGQEVILRCVPISNHLYFYWYRQILGQKVEFLVSFYNNEISEKSEIFDDQFSVERPDGSNFTLKIRSTKLEDSAMYFCASSEVGKTDTQYFGPGTRLTVL.

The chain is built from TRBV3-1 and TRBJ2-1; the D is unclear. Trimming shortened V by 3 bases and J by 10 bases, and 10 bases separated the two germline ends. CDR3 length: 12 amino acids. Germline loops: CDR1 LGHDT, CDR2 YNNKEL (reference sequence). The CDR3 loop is CASSQGEPEQFF. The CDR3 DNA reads TGTGCCAGCAGCCAGGGCGAACCGGAGCAGTTCTTC.

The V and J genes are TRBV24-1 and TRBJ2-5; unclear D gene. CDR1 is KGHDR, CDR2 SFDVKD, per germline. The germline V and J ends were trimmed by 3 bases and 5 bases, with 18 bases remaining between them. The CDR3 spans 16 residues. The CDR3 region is CATSDPTNSGVETQYF. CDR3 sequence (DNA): TGTGCCACCAGTGATCCAACTAACTCAGGAGTTGAGACCCAGTACTTC.

The CDR3 DNA reads as TGCAGCGTTACAGGTCACACTGAAGCTTTCTTT. It yields the protein CSVTGHTEAFF. The V gene is TRBV29-1, the J gene TRBJ1-1, with a weak D call TRBD1 (5 bases). V was clipped by 5 bases and J by 3 bases, with 7 bases between them. The CDR3 loop spans 11 amino acids. Per germline, CDR1 SQVTM and CDR2 ANQGSEA.

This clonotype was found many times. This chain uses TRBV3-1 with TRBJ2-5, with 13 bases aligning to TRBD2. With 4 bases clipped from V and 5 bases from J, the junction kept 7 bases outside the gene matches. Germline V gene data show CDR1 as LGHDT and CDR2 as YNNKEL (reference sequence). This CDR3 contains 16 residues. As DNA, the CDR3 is TGTGCCAGCAGCCCGGGACTAGCGGGGCGCGTGGAGACCCAGTACTTC. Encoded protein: CASSPGLAGRVETQYF.

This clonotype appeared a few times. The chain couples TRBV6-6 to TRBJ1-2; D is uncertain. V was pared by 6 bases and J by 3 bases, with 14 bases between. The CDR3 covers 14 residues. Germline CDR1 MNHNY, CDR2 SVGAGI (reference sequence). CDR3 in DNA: TGTGCCAGCAGGGGGATTGCCGCGGACTATGGCTACACCTTC. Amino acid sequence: CASRGIAADYGYTF.

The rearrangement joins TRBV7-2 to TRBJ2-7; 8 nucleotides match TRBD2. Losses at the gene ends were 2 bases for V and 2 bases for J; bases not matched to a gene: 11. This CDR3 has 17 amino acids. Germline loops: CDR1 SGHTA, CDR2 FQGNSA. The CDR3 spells CASSLPNGGGKTYEQYF. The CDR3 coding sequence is TGTGCCAGCAGCTTACCTAACGGCGGGGGGAAGACCTACGAGCAGTACTTC.

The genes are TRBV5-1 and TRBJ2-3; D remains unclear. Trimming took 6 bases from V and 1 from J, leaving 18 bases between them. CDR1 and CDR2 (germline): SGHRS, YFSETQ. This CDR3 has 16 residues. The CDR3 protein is CASNPSSGRRTDTQYF. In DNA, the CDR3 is TGCGCCAGCAACCCATCATCCGGCAGACGCACAGATACGCAGTATTTT.

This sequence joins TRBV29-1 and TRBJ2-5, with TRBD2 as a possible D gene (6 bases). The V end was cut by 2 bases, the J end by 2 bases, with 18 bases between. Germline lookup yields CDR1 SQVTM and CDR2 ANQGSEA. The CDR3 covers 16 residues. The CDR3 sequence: CSVELRWASGQETQYF. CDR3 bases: TGCAGCGTTGAATTACGTTGGGCCAGCGGGCAAGAGACCCAGTACTTC. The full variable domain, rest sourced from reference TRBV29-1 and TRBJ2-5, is SAVISQKPSRDICQRGTSLTIQCQVDSQVTMMFWYRQQPGQSLTLIATANQGSEATYESGFVIDKFPISRPNLTFSTLTVSNMSPEDSSIYLCSVELRWASGQETQYFGPGTRLLVL.

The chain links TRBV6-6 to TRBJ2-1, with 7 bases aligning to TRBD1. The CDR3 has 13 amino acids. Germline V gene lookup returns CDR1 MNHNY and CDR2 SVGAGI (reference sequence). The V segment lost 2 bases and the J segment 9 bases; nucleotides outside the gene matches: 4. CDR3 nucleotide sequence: TGTGCCAGCAGTTACCAGACAGGGCTTGAGCAGTTCTTC. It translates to CASSYQTGLEQFF.

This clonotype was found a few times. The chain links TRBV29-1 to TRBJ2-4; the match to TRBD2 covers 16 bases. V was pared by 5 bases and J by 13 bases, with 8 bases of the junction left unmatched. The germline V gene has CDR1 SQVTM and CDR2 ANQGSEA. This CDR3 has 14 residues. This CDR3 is CSVPGLAGGQEQYF. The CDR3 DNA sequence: TGCAGCGTTCCGGGACTAGCGGGGGGGCAGGAGCAGTACTTC.

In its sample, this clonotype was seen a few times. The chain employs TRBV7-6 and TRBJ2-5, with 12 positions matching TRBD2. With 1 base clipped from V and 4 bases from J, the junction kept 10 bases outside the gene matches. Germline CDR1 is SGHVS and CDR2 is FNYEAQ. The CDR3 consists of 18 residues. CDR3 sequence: CASSLGASGGAGRETQYF. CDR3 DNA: TGTGCCAGCAGCTTAGGAGCTAGCGGGGGGGCTGGAAGAGAGACCCAGTACTTC.

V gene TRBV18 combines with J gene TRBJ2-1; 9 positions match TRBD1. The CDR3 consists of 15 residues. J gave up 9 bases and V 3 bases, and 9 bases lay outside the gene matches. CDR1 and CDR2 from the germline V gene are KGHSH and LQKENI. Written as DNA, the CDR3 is TGTGCCAGCTCACCCTGGGACAGGGTAATAGGTGAGCAGTTCTTC. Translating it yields CASSPWDRVIGEQFF. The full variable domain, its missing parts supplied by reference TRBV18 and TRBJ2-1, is NAGVMQNPRHLVRRRGQEARLRCSPMKGHSHVYWYRQLPEEGLKFMVYLQKENIIDESGMPKERFSAEFPKEGPSILRIQQVVRGDSAAYFCASSPWDRVIGEQFFGPGTRLTVL.

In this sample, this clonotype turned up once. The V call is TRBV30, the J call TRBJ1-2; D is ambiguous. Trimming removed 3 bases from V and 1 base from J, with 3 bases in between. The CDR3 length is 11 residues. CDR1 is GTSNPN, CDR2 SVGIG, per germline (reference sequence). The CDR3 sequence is CAWSSNYGYTF. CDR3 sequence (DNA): TGTGCCTGGAGCAGTAACTATGGCTACACCTTC.

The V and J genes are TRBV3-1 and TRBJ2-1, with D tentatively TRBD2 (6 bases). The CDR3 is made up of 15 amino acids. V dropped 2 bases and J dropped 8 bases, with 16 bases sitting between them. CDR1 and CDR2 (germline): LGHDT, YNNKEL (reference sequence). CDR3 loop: CASSQYLVGGYEQFF. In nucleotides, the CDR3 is TGTGCCAGCAGCCAATATCTTGTGGGGGGTTATGAGCAGTTCTTC.

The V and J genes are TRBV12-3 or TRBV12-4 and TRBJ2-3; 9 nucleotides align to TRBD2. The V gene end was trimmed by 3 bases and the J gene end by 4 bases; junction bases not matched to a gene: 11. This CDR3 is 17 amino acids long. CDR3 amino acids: CASSFTGPSGAADTQYF. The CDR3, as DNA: TGTGCCAGCAGTTTCACGGGGCCTAGCGGGGCCGCAGATACGCAGTATTTT.